The present entry profiles one T cell receptor beta chain with its context. The target antigen is unknown. A single record per CDR3 protein comes from TCRdb applying MiXCR to the 5' RACE reads. This sample has about 700,000 distinct CDR3 sequences; 8% to 9% occur once, and the top ten carry roughly 0.9%. The data originate from a study of identical twins. Study-wide points: Model-predicted out-of-frame TCR alpha sharing fell below observed values in monozygotic twins. For out-of-frame beta sequences, excess twin sharing was weaker. When twins shared out-of-frame alpha sequences, those sequences had excess low generation probability.

These data also formed part of another study, on yellow fever vaccine responses in identical twins. In that study: Among the twins, the vaccine T cell response reportedly seemed partly convergent and partly personalized.

The receptor's source is a woman aged 18-29 years in good health. Input material: PBMCs.

CDR3: CASSRPGTTLGATQYF. CDR3 nucleotides: TGTGCCAGCAGTCGCCCCGGGACCACCCTTGGGGCTACGCAGTATTTT. The J gene is TRBJ2-3, the V gene TRBV6-1; D assignment may be TRBD1 or TRBD2 (5 bases each). The germline V gene encodes CDR1 MNHNS and CDR2 SASEGT. Deletions cut 5 bases from V and 8 bases from J, with 23 bases between. CDR3 length: 16 residues.